The clone carrying this T cell receptor (beta chain) was counted a few times. Its antigen is not identified. These data come from a study of beta chain features in type 1 diabetes. Overall study results and limits: VDJ junctions sequenced from type 1 diabetes patients showed fewer insertions and more deletions. HLA effects on TCRB rearrangement stayed unresolved here.

This CDR3 is built from 16 residues. Germline-derived CDR1 and CDR2 are SGHRS and YFSETQ. V lost 2 bases, J lost 0 bases, and 11 bases lay in between. Investigators reverse transcribed all isolated RNA, so they sequenced expressed TCRB transcripts. Sequencing used immunoSEQ multiplex PCR; TCRdb keeps in-frame clones, though not all of them. The data show some 300,000 clones, about 7.8% seen once. One heparinised blood draw, averaging approximately 120 mL, came from each donor. All of the sorted populations showed purity greater than 95%. Specimen: central memory CD4+ T cells from blood. The TCR originated in a woman in her late teens or twenties in good health. The rearrangement joins TRBV5-1 to TRBJ2-2; D is unresolved. The CDR3 DNA reads as TGCGCCAGCAGCTTCGAGCTAGTTTCGAACACCGGGGAGCTGTTTTTT. This encodes CASSFELVSNTGELFF.